This TCR beta chain was found in a study of OX40 agonist ivuxolimab in advanced cancers. Overall study context: Anti-PD-1, anti-PD-L1 or anti-CTLA-4 therapy given earlier was allowed, and around 40% had some. Study-level points and caveats: Not determined was the antigen specificity of the expanded peripheral T cells. At doses 0.1 to 3.0 mg/kg, CD4+ and CD8+ clones expanded.

Concerning this clone itself: What it recognizes is unknown. One junction end does not reproduce the germline sequence, and a read error may be involved.

TCRdb's copy holds only in-frame clones and misses some; the assay was immunoSEQ multiplex PCR. The repertoire includes about 83,000 clones, about 81% of them detected once, and approximately 1.9% sits in the top ten. CDR1 is SGHRS, CDR2 YFSETQ, per germline. The CDR3 has 16 amino acids. The rearrangement joins TRBV5-1 to TRBJ2-5; D perhaps matches TRBD2 (5 bases). The clonotype comes from an adult with an advanced solid tumor such as melanoma, head and neck, liver or kidney cancer. The sequencing here drew on CD4+ or CD8+ T cells sorted from blood, taken in a trial of the OX40 agonist ivuxolimab. The CDR3 sequence is CASSPATGSLTEAQYF. The CDR3 DNA sequence: TGCGCCAGCAGTCCCGCCACGGGGAGCCTAACAGAGGCCCAGTACTTC.